A single sample gave rise to the 11 T cell receptor beta chains below, sequenced in a study of tissue T cells after allogeneic stem cell transplantation. This table comes from immunoSEQ multiplex PCR, and its TCRdb copy is limited to in-frame clones, with some not included. The sample records about 1,700 clones, approximately 48% being singletons. Time point: mouse harvest day 14 after allogeneic transplant. Each mouse received 10^7 T-cell-depleted marrow cells plus 10^6 splenic CD5+ T cells by tail vein. Sequencing was done on a sample of gut tissue. The receptors come from a female BALB/c mouse given C57BL/6 T cells with graft-versus-host disease after an allogeneic hematopoietic cell transplant.

As to this clone: The listed genes are named as in mouse. The read terminates 1 residue ahead of where the CDR3 ends, so the germline J gene completes it. The V gene is TRBV15, the J gene TRBJ2-2; TRBD1 agrees at 10 bases. The germline CDR1 and CDR2 sequences are SGHND and FRSKSL. V lost 5 bases, J lost 3 bases, and 3 bases stayed unmatched. The CDR3 sequence is 15 residues long. Incomplete CDR3 DNA: TGTGCCAGCAGTAGACAGGGGGCTGACACCGGGCAGCTCTAC. Protein sequence: CASSRQGADTGQLY. The complete CDR3 protein is CASSRQGADTGQLYF.

A remark on this clone: Mouse germline and gene names are used. This chain's CDR3 is CASSPHANTEVFF. The part of the CDR3 DNA that was read is TGTGCCAGCAGTCCACATGCAAACACAGAAGTCTTC. This sequence joins TRBV26 and TRBJ1-1; D is uncertain. Read sequence stops 1 residue before the CDR3 end, and the germline J gene provides the missing end. The CDR3 length is 13 residues. Germline V gene data show CDR1 as KGHPV and CDR2 as FQNQEV (reference sequence). The germline V and J ends were trimmed by 4 bases and 0 bases, with 6 bases remaining between them.

With regard to this clone: One end of the junction is discordant with germline, which a read error may explain. Gene labels here are mouse ones. Read coverage stops 1 residue before the CDR3 terminus; the germline J gene supplies the remainder. V and J are TRBV4 and TRBJ2-3, with 9 bases aligning to TRBD2. Germline CDR1 is LGHDT and CDR2 is YNNKQL (reference sequence). This CDR3 region has 16 residues. The CDR3 loop reads CASSFRLGASAEMLYF. CDR3 bases read: TGTGCCAGCAGCTTCCGACTGGGGGCTAGTGCAGAAATGCTGTAT.

Worth noting for this clone: Germline and genes: mouse. The CDR3 extends 1 residue past the end of the read, so its final part is completed from the germline J gene. V and J are TRBV3 and TRBJ1-3; D remains unclear. From germline, CDR1 is SNHLY and CDR2 FYNGKV (reference sequence). With 3 bases removed from V and 0 bases from J, the gap between germline ends came to 9 bases. The CDR3 spans 15 residues. Here the CDR3 reads CASSFIPNSGNTLYF. Partial CDR3 DNA: TGTGCCAGCAGCTTCATCCCAAATTCTGGAAATACGCTCTAT.

Comments on this clone: Gene names refer to mouse genes. The sequenced fragment ends 1 residue before the CDR3 boundary, so the rest is inferred from the germline J gene. The chain links TRBV3 to TRBJ1-1; D uncertain. The V gene's germline CDR1 is SNHLY and CDR2 FYNGKV (reference sequence). CDR3 length: 11 residues. The V gene lost 2 bases and the J gene lost 5 bases, with 3 bases spanning the gap. Here the CDR3 reads CASSLKTEVFF. CDR3 DNA (partial): TGTGCCAGCAGCTTAAAGACAGAAGTCTTC.

To note about this clone: Gene names denote mouse genes. The CDR3 is cut off 1 residue early in the read; its end comes from the germline J gene. This chain joins TRBV12-2 and TRBJ2-5; 10 bases match TRBD1. The CDR3 runs 14 residues. The V gene end was trimmed by 2 bases and the J gene end by 4 bases; junction bases not matched to a gene: 2. Germline values: CDR1 SGHLS, CDR2 HYDKME. This CDR3 is CASSRGTGEDTQYF. CDR3 DNA, as far as it was read: TGTGCCAGCTCTCGAGGGACAGGGGAAGACACCCAGTAC.

In the case of this clone: Gene names are the mouse ones. The CDR3 extends 1 residue past the end of the read, so its final part is completed from the germline J gene. The rearrangement links TRBV26 to TRBJ2-5, with no clear D. Germline V gene sequence: CDR1 KGHPV, CDR2 FQNQEV (reference sequence). The CDR3 runs 13 residues. The V end was cut by 4 bases, the J end by 4 bases, with 9 bases between. CDR3 DNA (partial): TGTGCCAGCAGTCCCCGACAAAAAGACACCCAGTAC. It yields the protein CASSPRQKDTQY. The complete CDR3 sequence is CASSPRQKDTQYF.

As to this clone: Gene names are the mouse ones. The read ends 1 residue early relative to the CDR3; the germline J gene fills the gap. The V and J genes are TRBV31 and TRBJ2-4; 8 nucleotides agree with TRBD2. This CDR3 spans 16 amino acids. Germline assignment: CDR1 GKSSPN and CDR2 SITVG. Trimming at V came to 0 bases and at J to 0 bases, leaving 5 bases not matched to a gene. The sequenced CDR3 bases are TGTGCCTGGAGTCTAGGTCTGGGGGGTAGTCAAAACACCTTGTAC. This encodes CAWSLGLGGSQNTLY. The whole CDR3 protein reads CAWSLGLGGSQNTLYF.

This clone was found a few times. Gene names are mouse gene names. This CDR3 reads CSSSLTGGEQYF. The CDR3 bases that were read are TGCTCCAGCAGTCTGACAGGGGGTGAACAGTAC. This rearrangement joins TRBV23 to TRBJ2-7; the D call in the table, TRBD1, was not verified against the DNA. The CDR3 end lies 1 residue beyond the end of the read and is filled in from the germline J gene. Germline-derived CDR1 and CDR2 are KGHTA and FQNQQP. The CDR3 is 12 amino acids. Full variable domain (rest looked up from reference TRBV23 and TRBJ2-7): DAAVTQKPRYLIKMKGQEAEMKCIPEKGHTAVFWYQQKQSKELKFLIYFQNQQPLDQIDMVKERFSAVCPSSSLCSLGIRTCEAEDSALYLCSSSLTGGEQYFGPGTRLTVL.

This clone has only one observation. Mouse germline and gene names are used. CDR3 protein: CASSLPTNTGQLYF. The sequenced CDR3 bases are TGTGCCAGCAGTTTACCGACAAACACCGGGCAGCTCTAC. The gene calls are TRBV15 and TRBJ2-2; D is ambiguous. The read ends 1 residue early relative to the CDR3; the germline J gene fills the gap. The CDR3 loop spans 14 amino acids. The V gene lost 2 bases and the J gene lost 0 bases, with 4 bases spanning the gap. From germline, CDR1 is SGHND and CDR2 FRSKSL.

Worth noting for this clone: These gene names are mouse names. With the read ending 1 residue before the CDR3 end, the germline J gene is used to fill in that end. The chain is built from TRBV26 and TRBJ2-7; TRBD1 agrees at 11 bases. Looked up from germline, CDR1 is KGHPV and CDR2 is FQNQEV (reference sequence). V dropped 5 bases and J dropped 3; count of bases not matched to a gene: 3. The CDR3 length is 14 residues. The CDR3 region is CASSAGTGGYEQYF. Partial CDR3 DNA: TGTGCCAGCAGTGCCGGGACAGGGGGCTATGAACAGTAC.